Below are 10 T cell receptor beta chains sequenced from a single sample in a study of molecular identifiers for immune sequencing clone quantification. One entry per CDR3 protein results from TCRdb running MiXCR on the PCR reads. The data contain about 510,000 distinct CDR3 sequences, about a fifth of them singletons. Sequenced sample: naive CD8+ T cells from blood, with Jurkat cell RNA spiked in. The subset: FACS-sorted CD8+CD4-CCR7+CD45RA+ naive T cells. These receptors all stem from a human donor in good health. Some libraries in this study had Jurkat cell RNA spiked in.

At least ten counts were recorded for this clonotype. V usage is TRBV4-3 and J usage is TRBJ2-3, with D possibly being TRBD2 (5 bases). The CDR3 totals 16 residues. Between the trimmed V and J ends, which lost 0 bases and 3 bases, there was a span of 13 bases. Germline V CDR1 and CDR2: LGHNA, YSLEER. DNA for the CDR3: TGCGCCAGCAGCCAAGATTTTTTGAGAGGGACAGATACGCAGTATTTT. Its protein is CASSQDFLRGTDTQYF.

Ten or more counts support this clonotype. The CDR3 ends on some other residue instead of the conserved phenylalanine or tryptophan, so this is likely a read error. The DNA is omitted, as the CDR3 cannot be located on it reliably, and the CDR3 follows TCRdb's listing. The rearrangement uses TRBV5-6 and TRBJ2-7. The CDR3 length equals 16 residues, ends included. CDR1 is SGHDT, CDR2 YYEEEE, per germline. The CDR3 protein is CASSLGTAPTSSTSES.

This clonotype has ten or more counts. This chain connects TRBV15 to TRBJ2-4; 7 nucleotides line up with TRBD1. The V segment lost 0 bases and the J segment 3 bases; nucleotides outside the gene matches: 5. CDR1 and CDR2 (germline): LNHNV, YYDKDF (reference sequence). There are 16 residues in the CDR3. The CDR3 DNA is TGTGCCACCAGCAGAGAAGGGGGCTCTGTCAAAAACATTCAGTACTTC. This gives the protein CATSREGGSVKNIQYF.

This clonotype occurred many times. The CDR3 spells CASSVGVRGSPLHF. The CDR3, as DNA: TGTGCCAGCAGCGTCGGGGTGAGGGGCTCACCCCTCCACTTT. The genes are TRBV7-2 and TRBJ1-6; D possibly corresponds to TRBD1 (5 bases). The germline V and J ends were trimmed by 5 bases and 10 bases, with 15 bases remaining between them. CDR1 SGHTA and CDR2 FQGNSA come from the germline V gene. The CDR3 spans 14 residues.

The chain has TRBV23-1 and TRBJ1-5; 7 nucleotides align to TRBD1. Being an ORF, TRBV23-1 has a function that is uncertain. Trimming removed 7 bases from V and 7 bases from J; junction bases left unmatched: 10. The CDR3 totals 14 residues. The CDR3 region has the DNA TGCGCCAGCACCGGCGAGGGGGCGCGACAGCCCCAGCATTTT. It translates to CASTGEGARQPQHF.

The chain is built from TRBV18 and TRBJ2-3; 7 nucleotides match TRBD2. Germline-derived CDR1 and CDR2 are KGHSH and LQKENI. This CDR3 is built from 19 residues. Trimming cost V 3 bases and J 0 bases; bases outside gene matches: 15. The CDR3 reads CASSPTFLEAGPSTDTQYF. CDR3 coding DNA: TGTGCCAGCTCACCTACTTTCTTGGAAGCGGGGCCTAGCACAGATACGCAGTATTTT.

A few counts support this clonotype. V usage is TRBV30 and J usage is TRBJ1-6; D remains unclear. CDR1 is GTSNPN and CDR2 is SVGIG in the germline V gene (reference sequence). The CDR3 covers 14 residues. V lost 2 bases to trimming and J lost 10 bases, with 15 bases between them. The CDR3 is CAWSSVRIRSPLHF. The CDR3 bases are TGTGCCTGGAGTTCGGTGAGGATACGGTCACCCCTCCACTTT.

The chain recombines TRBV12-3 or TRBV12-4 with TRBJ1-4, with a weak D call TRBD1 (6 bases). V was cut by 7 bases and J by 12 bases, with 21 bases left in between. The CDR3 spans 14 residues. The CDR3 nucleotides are TGTGCCAGCACTTCAATGGGGCTACAGGGTGAACTGTTTTTT. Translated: CASTSMGLQGELFF.

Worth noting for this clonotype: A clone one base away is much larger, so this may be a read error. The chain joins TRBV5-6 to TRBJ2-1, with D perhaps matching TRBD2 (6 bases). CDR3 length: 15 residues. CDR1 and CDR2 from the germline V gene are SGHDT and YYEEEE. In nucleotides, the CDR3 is TGTGCCGGCAGCACCGGGACTGGTCCCTACAATGAGCAGTTCTTC. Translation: CAGSTGTGPYNEQFF.

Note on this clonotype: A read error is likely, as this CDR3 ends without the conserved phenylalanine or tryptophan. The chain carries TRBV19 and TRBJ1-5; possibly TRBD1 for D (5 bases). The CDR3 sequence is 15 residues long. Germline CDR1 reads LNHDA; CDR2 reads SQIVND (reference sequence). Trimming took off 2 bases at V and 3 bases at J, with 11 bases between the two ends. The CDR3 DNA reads TGTGCCAGTAGTATAACAGGCCAACTCAATCAGCCCCAGCATTCT. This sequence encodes CASSITGQLNQPQHS.